The clone carrying this T cell receptor (beta chain) was counted many times. Its antigen remains unidentified. TCRdb ran MiXCR on the RACE reads and lists one entry per CDR3 protein. The data contain about 140,000 distinct CDR3 sequences, approximately 12% of them singletons. The data belong to a study of human T cells and chemical hapten exposure. General study results and limits: The immune response of these alopecia patients might not match healthy individuals'.

Time point of the sample: patch test 2, 6 weeks after DPC sensitization. Treatment given: therapeutic diphenylcyclopropenone sensitization with weekly scalp DPC. At every patch-test visit, blood was drawn before the patch test was applied. Looked up from germline, CDR1 is LNHDA and CDR2 is SQIVND (reference sequence). The germline V and J ends were trimmed by 11 bases and 4 bases, with 8 bases remaining between them. The CDR3 is made up of 10 amino acids. This chain uses TRBV19 with TRBJ1-2, with D unresolved. Sequences were derived from whole blood, sampled in connection with sensitization to the hapten diphenylcyclopropenone (DPC). The TCR originated in a woman aged 45-60 years with alopecia areata. Some clones in this sample may be carry-over from other donors' samples. CDR3 DNA sequence: TGTGCCGCGCGGGGCTATGGCTACACCTTC. This encodes CAARGYGYTF.